The present T cell receptor (beta chain) was sequenced within a study of blood T cell repertoires in COVID-19. Across the study: The cDNA or gDNA used as material had been derived from T cells, B-cell-depleted T cells, or PBMCs.

In the authors' methods: How many nucleated cells were present was estimated from reference gene primer amplification. Libraries were prepared by immunoSEQ multiplex PCR; TCRdb keeps only in-frame clonotypes and omits some of them. For V, J and clone size, that table is used; D and trimming come from the DNA. There are hundreds of thousands of clones in the sample; around 87% occur only once, and around 1.4% lies in the top ten. This sequence was found in a man between 70 and 80 years old with acute or convalescent COVID-19. Sequenced: peripheral blood.

The CDR3 DNA reads TGTGCCAGCAGCCAAGCTTGGTTAGCTCAGACCTACGAGCAGTACTTC. It translates to CASSQAWLAQTYEQYF. This chain uses TRBV7-2 with TRBJ2-7; D remains unclear. V was clipped by 5 bases and J by 2 bases, with 19 bases between them. This CDR3 spans 16 amino acids. The germline CDR1 and CDR2 sequences are SGHTA and FQGNSA. Full variable domain (remainder filled in from reference TRBV7-2 and TRBJ2-7): GAGVSQSPSNKVTEKGKDVELRCDPISGHTALYWYRQSLGQGLEFLIYFQGNSAPDKSGLPSDRFSAERTGGSVSTLTIQRTQQEDSAVYLCASSQAWLAQTYEQYFGPGTRLTVT.